Below are 16 T cell receptor beta chains sequenced from a single sample in a study of early T cells in non-severe SARS-CoV-2 infection. MiXCR, run by TCRdb on the 5' RACE reads, gives a single entry per CDR3 protein. The sample carries around 64,000 distinct CDR3 sequences, about 10% recorded once. The sequencing input was whole blood. The receptor source for this set is an adult who was a healthcare worker with PCR-confirmed SARS-CoV-2 infection or an uninfected control (not recorded which).

This clonotype was counted between two and nine times. This rearrangement joins TRBV7-2 to TRBJ2-4, with 15 bases lining up with TRBD2. There are 14 residues in the CDR3. V dropped 5 bases and J dropped 9; count of bases not matched to a gene: 2. Germline V CDR1 and CDR2: SGHTA, FQGNSA. The CDR3 DNA reads as TGTGCCAGCAGCGCGGGACTAGCGGGAGGCATTCAGTACTTC. Translated, it gives CASSAGLAGGIQYF.

V and J are TRBV6-2 or TRBV6-3 and TRBJ1-6, with D tentatively TRBD1 (5 bases). V lost 5 bases and J 4 bases, leaving 9 bases between the germline ends. The CDR3 covers 14 residues. Germline assignment: CDR1 MNHEY and CDR2 SVGEGT. The CDR3 bases are TGTGCCAGCAGTCTCCAGGGATATAATTCACCCCTCCACTTT. Its protein is CASSLQGYNSPLHF.

The chain links TRBV7-9 to TRBJ2-4, with 8 bases aligning to TRBD2. J lost 0 bases, V lost 3 bases, and 16 bases had no gene match. Per the germline V gene, CDR1 is SEHNR and CDR2 is FQNEAQ (reference sequence). This CDR3 comprises 20 residues. The CDR3 region has the DNA TGTGCCAGCAGCTTTACTGGGGTAGCGGGGACCAACTTAGCCAAAAACATTCAGTACTTC. It specifies CASSFTGVAGTNLAKNIQYF.

This chain uses TRBV11-2 with TRBJ1-6; no firm D call. Germline CDR1 SGHAT, CDR2 FQNNGV. V was pared by 3 bases and J by 7 bases, with 10 bases between. The CDR3 runs 14 residues. CDR3 residues: CASSFRTVNSPLHF. In DNA form, the CDR3 reads TGTGCCAGCAGCTTTCGAACAGTAAATTCACCCCTCCACTTT. Filled out from reference TRBV11-2 and TRBJ1-6, the complete variable domain reads EAGVAQSPRYKIIEKRQSVAFWCNPISGHATLYWYQQILGQGPKLLIQFQNNGVVDDSQLPKDRFSAERLKGVDSTLKIQPAKLEDSAVYLCASSFRTVNSPLHFGNGTRLTVT.

This clonotype was observed many times. The rearrangement uses TRBV11-2 and TRBJ2-7, with a possible D match to TRBD2 (6 bases). The CDR3 is 15 amino acids. CDR1 and CDR2 from the germline V gene are SGHAT and FQNNGV. Trimming stripped 5 bases from V and 6 bases from J, with 20 bases between. The chain's CDR3 is CASSPRPRLATEQYF. CDR3 in DNA: TGTGCCAGCAGCCCCCGACCCCGGCTAGCGACCGAGCAGTACTTC.

The V gene is TRBV6-5, the J gene TRBJ2-7; 9 bases match TRBD1. The CDR3 consists of 14 residues. Germline loops: CDR1 MNHEY, CDR2 SVGAGI. The V gene end was trimmed by 5 bases and the J gene end by 5 bases; junction bases not matched to a gene: 7. The CDR3 nucleotides are TGTGCCAGCAGTACCGGGACAGGGCTGAACGAGCAGTACTTC. This sequence encodes CASSTGTGLNEQYF.

The sample holds many counts of this clonotype. CDR3 amino acids: CASSYQSEQYF. CDR3 coding DNA: TGTGCCAGCAGCTATCAGAGCGAGCAGTACTTC. The V gene is TRBV2, the J gene TRBJ2-7; D gene ambiguous. The CDR3 runs 11 residues. Looked up from germline, CDR1 is SNHLY and CDR2 is FYNNEI. Trimming shortened V by 6 bases and J by 6 bases, and 9 bases separated the two germline ends.

The chain links TRBV11-1 to TRBJ2-5; a weak D match, TRBD1 (6 bases). CDR3 length: 14 residues. The V and J ends lost 2 bases and 4 bases respectively, with 11 bases between them. Per the germline V gene, CDR1 is SGHAT and CDR2 is FQDESV (reference sequence). The CDR3 protein is CASSLLGARETQYF. In DNA, the CDR3 is TGTGCCAGCAGCTTACTGGGGGCTCGAGAGACCCAGTACTTC.

This clonotype has at least ten counts. The chain links TRBV12-3 or TRBV12-4 to TRBJ2-5; 8 bases fit TRBD2. The junction had 8 bases not matched to a gene; V was cut back by 1 base and J by 4 bases. This CDR3 is built from 16 residues. CDR3 nucleotide sequence: TGTGCCAGCAGTTTAGAGCGGGAGACCGGGAGAGAGACCCAGTACTTC. This encodes CASSLERETGRETQYF.

This clonotype showed up many times. This chain uses TRBV12-3 or TRBV12-4 with TRBJ2-2; 15 nucleotides line up with TRBD2. V dropped 8 bases and J dropped 4; count of bases not matched to a gene: 2. The CDR3 extends over 15 amino acids. Here the CDR3 DNA reads TGTGCCAGCGGACTAGCGGGGGGGATCACCGGGGAGCTGTTTTTT. Protein sequence: CASGLAGGITGELFF.

This clonotype has at least ten counts. This sequence joins TRBV12-3 or TRBV12-4 and TRBJ2-2, with no clear D. This CDR3 is built from 13 residues. V was clipped by 2 bases and J by 6 bases, with 7 bases between them. The CDR3 nucleotides read TGTGCCAGCAGTTTAACCACCCCCGGGGAGCTGTTTTTT. Translation gives CASSLTTPGELFF.

The genes are TRBV7-9 and TRBJ1-1, with D possibly TRBD1 on 5 matching bases. This CDR3 region has 16 residues. Trimming pared 0 bases from V and 0 bases from J, leaving 11 bases between. Per the germline V gene, CDR1 is SEHNR and CDR2 is FQNEAQ (reference sequence). CDR3 in amino acids: CASSLAGDLVNTEAFF. In DNA, the CDR3 is TGTGCCAGCAGCTTAGCGGGGGACCTGGTGAACACTGAAGCTTTCTTT.

The table lists this clonotype with a few counts. This chain connects TRBV9 to TRBJ1-6; D is possibly TRBD1 (6 bases). CDR3 length equals 15 residues. Trimming cost V 0 bases and J 7 bases, with 11 bases left between them. The germline gives CDR1 SGDLS, CDR2 YYNGEE. The CDR3 loop reads CASSVDGGRNSPLHF. CDR3 nucleotides: TGTGCCAGCAGCGTAGACGGGGGGCGAAATTCACCCCTCCACTTT.

The chain couples TRBV6-1 to TRBJ1-4, with D maybe TRBD1 (5 bases). The length of the CDR3 is 14 residues. The germline V gene encodes CDR1 MNHNS and CDR2 SASEGT. Trimming took 7 bases from V and 5 from J, leaving 14 bases between them. The CDR3 here is CASIKTEGNEKLFF. The CDR3 coding sequence is TGTGCCAGCATCAAGACAGAGGGAAATGAAAAACTGTTTTTT.

The sample holds a few counts of this clonotype. The chain has TRBV14 and TRBJ1-1; TRBD1 might be the D (6 bases). The CDR3 is 15 amino acids. V lost 2 bases, J lost 1 base, and 11 bases lay in between. Looked up from germline, CDR1 is SGHDN and CDR2 is FVKESK. CDR3 DNA sequence: TGTGCCAGCAGCCAAACGAGGACAGAGAACACTGAAGCTTTCTTT. Its protein product is CASSQTRTENTEAFF.

CDR3 loop: CATSDASVASTDTQYF. In nucleotides, the CDR3 is TGTGCCACCAGTGATGCTAGCGTCGCTAGCACAGATACGCAGTATTTT. The rearrangement uses TRBV24-1 and TRBJ2-3, with D possibly being TRBD2 (6 bases). The CDR3 has 16 amino acids. The ends were cut back, 3 bases at V and 0 bases at J, with 12 bases in the middle. Germline assignment: CDR1 KGHDR and CDR2 SFDVKD.